The clone carrying this TCR beta chain was recorded many times. This record belongs to a study of naive and memory T cell subsets. The beta constant-region primer was an equimolar mix of two oligonucleotides covering TRBC1 and TRBC2. Ligated cDNA was amplified by four rounds of PCR with nested alpha and beta constant-region primers and SP2. TCRdb passed the UMI-ligation and nested PCR reads through MiXCR, listing each CDR3 protein once. The sample consists of more than 2,500 distinct CDR3 sequences, about 5.2% of them appearing once. The clonotype comes from a human donor in good health. The sample consisted of CD4+ TEMRA cells from blood. Specified subset: effector memory re-expressing CD45RA, CD45RA+ CD27-.

The CDR3 nucleotides read TGTGCCAGCAGTGCCCCCGGGACAGGTGGCCAGACAACGCCCCAGCATTTT. As protein: CASSAPGTGGQTTPQHF. This rearrangement joins TRBV28 to TRBJ1-5; TRBD1 matches 8 bases. The CDR3 is 17 amino acids. Germline CDR1 is MDHEN and CDR2 is SYDVKM. V trimming: 5 bases; J trimming: 9 bases; junction bases outside the gene matches: 18. The full variable domain, in which reference TRBV28 and TRBJ1-5 provide the parts outside the CDR3, is DVKVTQSSRYLVKRTGEKVFLECVQDMDHENMFWYRQDPGLGLRLIYFSYDVKMKEKGDIPEGYSVSREKKERFSLILESASTNQTSMYLCASSAPGTGGQTTPQHFGDGTRLSIL.